Sequencing of this T cell receptor beta chain was carried out in a study of cytomegalovirus exposure and HLA in healthy donors. For the study at large: A prior study identified 100 million to 130 million unique TCR beta sequences from around 180 million T cells.

With 60 Vbeta and 13 Jbeta primers, the PCR was carried out. Original data processing: An analysis performed later counted 72 million or so unique TCR beta chains (roughly 11 million of them shared). Only in-frame clones appear in the TCRdb table, and some are missing; sequencing was by immunoSEQ multiplex PCR. That table is the source of V, J and clone size, and D and trimming were worked out from the DNA. The sample records approximately 130,000 clones, roughly 73% being singletons. General study points: Accurate predictions that matched the HLA-A and HLA-B alleles of most subjects were reportedly made from TCR beta sequences. Most CMV-associated TCR beta chains appeared HLA-restricted in a later analysis.

The CDR3 covers 13 residues. As concerns this clone: Its specificity is unknown.

The sequenced sample consisted of PBMCs. This TCR was sampled from a male donor in good health and CMV-seronegative. The chain combines TRBV1 with TRBJ1-6; the D call of TRBD1 is as the table states it, not checked on the DNA. TRBV1 is an annotated pseudogene. Here the CDR3 DNA reads TGCACCAGCAGGAGGGGGTGTTATTCACCCCTCCACTTT. This encodes CTSRRGCYSPLHF.